This TCR beta chain comes out of a study of beta chain features in type 1 diabetes. Study outcomes and limitations: Type 1 diabetes patients had TCRB CDR3s that were shorter (moderately but significantly so) in all four CD4+ subsets.

The single heparinised draw taken from each donor contained around 110 mL of blood on average. The V gene's germline CDR1 is MNHEY and CDR2 SVGAGI. Trimming at V came to 5 bases and at J to 9 bases, leaving 8 bases not matched to a gene. The CDR3 length is 13 residues. What was sequenced were expressed TCRB transcripts, since all of the isolated RNA had been reverse transcribed. Some 3.3 million reads per sample on average were obtained from naive, central memory and regulatory T cell samples. Some clones are missing from TCRdb's copy, which holds only in-frame ones; the method was immunoSEQ multiplex PCR. This table holds about 170,000 clones, about 7.8% found once. Concerning this clone itself: Antigen: not known.

This chain joins TRBV6-5 and TRBJ1-2; 8 nucleotides agree with TRBD1. This TCR was recovered from a woman aged 40 to 50 with type 1 diabetes. Material: central memory CD4+ T cells from blood. The CDR3 spells CASSRPGQGRYTF. The DNA for the CDR3 is TGTGCCAGCAGTCGGCCCGGACAGGGCCGCTACACCTTC.